The T cell receptor beta chain described here comes from a study of cytomegalovirus exposure and HLA in healthy donors. Germline CDR1 is KGHSH and CDR2 is LQKENI. Between the trimmed V and J ends, which lost 0 bases and 0 bases, there was a span of 14 bases. The CDR3 has 18 residues. The PCR ran on 60 Vbeta and 13 Jbeta primers. TCRdb's table, derived via immunoSEQ multiplex PCR, lists solely in-frame clones and lacks some. The profile shows about 90,000 clones, more than 60% of them singletons. Healthy bone marrow donors made up the donor group. The chain has TRBV18 and TRBJ1-4; the D gene is possibly TRBD1 (5 bases). This clonotype originated in a man aged 25-40 years in good health and CMV-seronegative. The sequenced sample consisted of PBMCs. The CDR3 DNA reads as TGTGCCAGCTCACCACCGGAGGGGAAATGGGCAACTAATGAAAAACTGTTTTTT. It specifies CASSPPEGKWATNEKLFF.